This T cell receptor (beta chain) was profiled in a study of neurological immune-mediated disorders. The wider study: Disease course was recorded as relapsing-remitting for some 31 and secondary progressive for 3 of the 34 multiple sclerosis patients.

MiXCR, applied by TCRdb to the 5' RACE reads, yields one record per CDR3 protein. The profile covers about 46,000 distinct CDR3 sequences, with 4.5% appearing a single time and 5.5% to 6.5% taken by the ten largest. Whole-study results and caveats: Private repertoires in all groups were suggested, as expanded clones shared no CDR3 amino acid sequences across subjects. When the repertoires were grouped phylogenetically, those of 18 of the 34 multiple sclerosis patients came together in a single cluster of related CDR3 sequences, which points to a possible repertoire-level signature.

The table lists this clonotype with many counts. As yet, its antigen is unknown. Sequenced input: PBMCs. This receptor was identified in an older woman with multiple sclerosis.

CDR3 in amino acids: CASRGSIGPGERVYF. The CDR3 region has the DNA TGTGCCAGCAGAGGAAGTATCGGCCCAGGGGAGAGGGTGTACTTC. The chain joins TRBV28 to TRBJ2-7; a weak D match, TRBD1 (6 bases). V was shortened by 6 bases and J by 12 bases, with 27 bases between the two germline ends. Germline V gene data show CDR1 as MDHEN and CDR2 as SYDVKM. CDR3 size: 15 residues.